The 22 T cell receptor beta chains presented below share a single source sample, sequenced in a study of OX40 agonist ivuxolimab in advanced cancers. Using immunoSEQ multiplex PCR, the repertoire was profiled, and TCRdb retains in-frame clones only, with some absent. The table lists more than 95,000 clones, over 75% of them singletons. The sample in question was CD4+ or CD8+ T cells sorted from blood, obtained in a trial of the OX40 agonist ivuxolimab. These receptors originate from an adult with an advanced solid tumor such as melanoma, head and neck, liver or kidney cancer.

In this sample, this clone turned up a few times. This chain links TRBV7-9 with TRBJ2-3; D remains ambiguous. Trimming took 4 bases from V and 6 from J, leaving 8 bases between them. The CDR3 totals 12 residues. Germline V gene sequence: CDR1 SEHNR, CDR2 FQNEAQ (reference sequence). CDR3 loop: CASSSVGDTQYF. The CDR3 region has the DNA TGTGCCAGCAGCTCTGTAGGGGATACGCAGTATTTT.

The V gene is TRBV5-1, the J gene TRBJ2-7; 13 bases map to TRBD2. Germline CDR1 and CDR2: SGHRS and YFSETQ. The V segment lost 4 bases and the J segment 5 bases; nucleotides outside the gene matches: 9. The CDR3 spans 16 residues. In DNA, the CDR3 is TGCGCCAGCAGCACCCGGACTAGCGGGAGTTGGAACGAGCAGTACTTC. Protein sequence: CASSTRTSGSWNEQYF.

This chain links TRBV7-8 with TRBJ2-7; 10 positions agree with TRBD1. The trim removed 1 base at V and 4 bases at J, leaving 4 bases unmatched. The CDR3 is 15 residues long. CDR1 and CDR2 (germline): SGHVS, FQNEAQ. The CDR3 sequence: CASSLGTGGIYEQYF. CDR3 bases: TGTGCCAGCAGCTTAGGGACAGGGGGGATTTACGAGCAGTACTTC.

V is TRBV7-2 and J is TRBJ1-5; D remains unclear. Germline CDR1 SGHTA, CDR2 FQGNSA. The CDR3 contains 13 residues. With 5 bases removed from V and 6 bases from J, the gap between germline ends came to 11 bases. CDR3 nucleotides: TGTGCCAGCAGCCTCGAGGGCTCTCAGCCCCAGCATTTT. Its translation: CASSLEGSQPQHF.

This clone was found once. The chain combines TRBV11-2 with TRBJ2-3; 8 positions agree with TRBD1. Germline assignment: CDR1 SGHAT and CDR2 FQNNGV. Trimming cost V 5 bases and J 6 bases; bases outside gene matches: 16. This CDR3 spans 17 amino acids. CDR3 bases: TGTGCCAGCAGCCCGCGCCGTTCAGGGGGCAGCGGGGATACGCAGTATTTT. It codes for CASSPRRSGGSGDTQYF.

The table lists this clone with a few counts. The V gene is TRBV9, the J gene TRBJ2-2; the D gene could be TRBD1 or TRBD2 (5 bases each). V lost 5 bases and J 8 bases, leaving 22 bases between the germline ends. The CDR3 runs 16 residues. Germline V CDR1 and CDR2: SGDLS, YYNGEE. The CDR3 DNA reads as TGTGCCAGCAGTCATGACACGGGGCGATCGGGTGGGGAGCTGTTTTTT. It specifies CASSHDTGRSGGELFF.

The genes are TRBV29-1 and TRBJ2-1; 7 nucleotides align to TRBD1. The germline V gene encodes CDR1 SQVTM and CDR2 ANQGSEA. V trimming: 7 bases; J trimming: 2 bases; junction bases outside the gene matches: 5. The CDR3 contains 13 residues. The CDR3 bases are TGCAGCGCCGGACAGGATGCCTACAATGAGCAGTTCTTC. Protein sequence: CSAGQDAYNEQFF.

The chain has TRBV28 and TRBJ1-3, with unresolved D. The germline CDR1 and CDR2 sequences are MDHEN and SYDVKM. This CDR3 is built from 15 residues. Between the trimmed V and J ends, which lost 1 base and 0 bases, there was a span of 7 bases. CDR3 nucleotide sequence: TGTGCCAGCAGTTTATCTGGAAGCTCTGGAAACACCATATATTTT. Its translation is CASSLSGSSGNTIYF.

V and J are TRBV15 and TRBJ2-1; no clear D gene. V lost 0 bases and J lost 0, with 15 bases in between. CDR3 size: 18 residues. In germline, CDR1 is LNHNV, CDR2 YYDKDF (reference sequence). The CDR3 is CATSRDRAAKSSYNEQFF. The CDR3 coding sequence is TGTGCCACCAGCAGAGATAGGGCGGCTAAGAGCTCCTACAATGAGCAGTTCTTC.

The gene calls are TRBV11-2 and TRBJ2-7; perhaps TRBD2 as D (5 bases). The length of the CDR3 is 13 residues. Trimming took 2 bases from V and 6 from J, leaving 11 bases between them. Germline V CDR1 and CDR2: SGHAT, FQNNGV. CDR3 residues: CASSLPLASEQYF. CDR3 DNA sequence: TGTGCCAGCAGCTTACCCCTAGCCTCCGAGCAGTACTTC.

This chain joins TRBV15 and TRBJ2-7; 10 nucleotides align to TRBD2. After removal of 4 bases from V and 7 bases from J, the junction contained 10 bases not matched to a gene. The CDR3 loop spans 15 amino acids. CDR1 is LNHNV, CDR2 YYDKDF, per germline (reference sequence). CDR3 sequence (DNA): TGTGCCACCAGCAAAGAAAGCGGGAGGGGTTGGGAGCAGTACTTC. Protein: CATSKESGRGWEQYF.

This clone was seen just once. This sequence joins TRBV10-2 and TRBJ2-7; D uncertain. Per the germline V gene, CDR1 is WSHSY and CDR2 is SAAADI. The V gene lost 10 bases and the J gene lost 2 bases, with 12 bases spanning the gap. The CDR3 has 12 residues. Here the CDR3 DNA reads TGCGCCACTCGGTGGGGAACCTACGAGCAGTACTTC. It is translated as CATRWGTYEQYF.

The chain couples TRBV2 to TRBJ2-5, with 8 positions matching TRBD2. The V gene's germline CDR1 is SNHLY and CDR2 FYNNEI. This CDR3 comprises 12 residues. J lost 3 bases, V lost 8 bases, and 2 bases had no gene match. The CDR3 protein is CASGLAKETQYF. The CDR3 bases are TGTGCCAGCGGACTAGCCAAAGAGACCCAGTACTTC.

The V and J genes are TRBV19 and TRBJ1-2; D unresolved. Deletions cut 6 bases from V and 2 bases from J, with 10 bases between. Looked up from germline, CDR1 is LNHDA and CDR2 is SQIVND (reference sequence). This CDR3 is built from 13 residues. The CDR3 region has the DNA TGTGCCAGTAGCGCCCGGGCAAACTATGGCTACACCTTC. It translates to CASSARANYGYTF.

This clone was seen a single time. The chain joins TRBV30 to TRBJ1-1; weak D call: TRBD1 (5 bases). There are 15 residues in the CDR3. In germline, CDR1 is GTSNPN, CDR2 SVGIG (reference sequence). Trimming took 0 bases from V and 1 from J, leaving 12 bases between them. The CDR3 DNA follows: TGTGCCTGGAGTGTGCCAGGGCGGGGGAACACTGAAGCTTTCTTT. It is translated as CAWSVPGRGNTEAFF.

The rearrangement joins TRBV6-6 to TRBJ2-7, with 10 nucleotides matching TRBD2. Per the germline V gene, CDR1 is MNHNY and CDR2 is SVGAGI (reference sequence). The CDR3 sequence is 14 residues long. The V and J ends lost 5 bases and 6 bases, in that order; junction bases with no gene match: 7. CDR3 nucleotide sequence: TGTGCCAGCAGTCCCCGGACTAGCGGTATCGAGCAGTACTTC. Its translation is CASSPRTSGIEQYF.

V and J are TRBV6-1 and TRBJ2-1; D call uncertain. Trimming removed 2 bases from V and 9 bases from J, with 14 bases in between. In germline, CDR1 is MNHNS, CDR2 SASEGT. The length of the CDR3 is 14 residues. Here the CDR3 reads CASSEPPRLVEQFF. In nucleotides, the CDR3 is TGTGCCAGCAGTGAACCTCCTCGTTTGGTTGAGCAGTTCTTC.

This chain uses TRBV9 with TRBJ2-6; D may be TRBD1 or TRBD2 (5 bases each). From germline, CDR1 is SGDLS and CDR2 YYNGEE. The CDR3 is 15 amino acids. Deletions cut 0 bases from V and 4 bases from J, with 8 bases between. This CDR3 reads CASSVEGTGANVLTF. The CDR3, as DNA: TGTGCCAGCAGCGTAGAGGGGACGGGGGCCAACGTCCTGACTTTC.

This chain joins TRBV5-1 and TRBJ2-2; the match to TRBD2 covers 8 bases. The CDR3 is 16 amino acids. The J segment lost 5 bases and the V segment lost 0 bases, leaving 6 bases of the junction unmatched. The V gene's germline CDR1 is SGHRS and CDR2 YFSETQ. The CDR3 reads CASSLGAGVRTGELFF. CDR3 in DNA: TGCGCCAGCAGCTTGGGAGCGGGAGTACGGACCGGGGAGCTGTTTTTT.

V and J are TRBV5-6 and TRBJ2-7; tentative D call: TRBD2 (5 bases). Trimming took 4 bases from V and 2 from J, leaving 13 bases between them. The CDR3 extends over 14 amino acids. The germline V gene has CDR1 SGHDT and CDR2 YYEEEE. In nucleotides, the CDR3 is TGTGCCAGCAGCCTCCGGGGTGTAACCTACGAGCAGTACTTC. This translates into CASSLRGVTYEQYF.

V is TRBV27 and J is TRBJ2-2; D call uncertain. The germline V gene has CDR1 MNHEY and CDR2 SMNVEV (reference sequence). This CDR3 is 14 amino acids long. Trimming shortened V by 5 bases and J by 5 bases, and 12 bases separated the two germline ends. The CDR3 DNA reads TGTGCCAGCAGTCTCCTCCAGGCGACCGGGGAGCTGTTTTTT. Encoded protein: CASSLLQATGELFF.

The chain recombines TRBV5-6 with TRBJ1-5; 10 nucleotides align to TRBD1. The CDR3 sequence is 18 residues long. The germline CDR1 and CDR2 sequences are SGHDT and YYEEEE. J lost 2 bases, V lost 0 bases, and 8 bases had no gene match. CDR3 in amino acids: CASSLGDRGRGGNQPQHF. CDR3 coding DNA: TGTGCCAGCAGCTTGGGCGACAGGGGGCGAGGTGGCAATCAGCCCCAGCATTTT.